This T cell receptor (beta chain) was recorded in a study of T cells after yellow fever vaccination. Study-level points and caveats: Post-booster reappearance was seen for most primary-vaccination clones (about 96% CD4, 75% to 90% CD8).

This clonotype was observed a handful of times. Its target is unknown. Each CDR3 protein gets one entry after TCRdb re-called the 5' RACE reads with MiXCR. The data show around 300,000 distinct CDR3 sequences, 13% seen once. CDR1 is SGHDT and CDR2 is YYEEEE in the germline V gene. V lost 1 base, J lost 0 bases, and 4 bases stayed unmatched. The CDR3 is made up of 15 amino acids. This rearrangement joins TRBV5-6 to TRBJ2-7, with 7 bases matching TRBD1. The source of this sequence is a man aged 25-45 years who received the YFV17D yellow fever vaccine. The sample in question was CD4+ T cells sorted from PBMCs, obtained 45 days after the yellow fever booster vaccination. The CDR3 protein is CASSLPGQDSYEQYF. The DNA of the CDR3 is TGTGCCAGCAGCTTGCCCGGACAGGACTCCTACGAGCAGTACTTC.